The present T cell receptor (beta chain) was sequenced within a study of T cells in Graves' hyperthyroidism and ophthalmopathy. The CDR3 runs to 16 residues. Looked up from germline, CDR1 is MNHNS and CDR2 is SASEGT. Unmatched junction bases numbered 11, after V lost 8 bases and J lost 0 bases. The investigators amplified TCR beta CDR3 regions from RNA transcripts. The HTBI primer set served for first-round RT-PCR of the TCR CDR3. TCRdb used MiXCR to reprocess the multiplex PCR reads, holding one entry per CDR3 protein. The data show about 360,000 distinct CDR3 sequences, under 15% seen once. Each 10 ml fresh peripheral blood draw supplied the PBMCs. Study results and caveats: Appearing also in blood were most of the thyroid clonotypes expanded above 0.001.

This clonotype was recorded many times. Antigen: not known. The V gene is TRBV6-1, the J gene TRBJ1-1, with 8 bases matching TRBD1. This sequence was found in a woman between 18 and 29 years old with Graves' hyperthyroidism. The sequenced material came from blood. CDR3 sequence reads: CASRRVGQGMNTEAFF. CDR3 bases: TGTGCCAGCCGAAGGGTAGGACAGGGAATGAACACTGAAGCTTTCTTT.